The clone carrying this T cell receptor (beta chain) has just a few counts. A clone one base away is much larger, so this may be a read error. Primers used in a second PCR of about 6 to 11 cycles were a sample-barcoded 5' primer and a J-beta primer mix. MiXCR, applied by TCRdb to the 5' RACE reads, yields one record per CDR3 protein. Found here are some 1.4 million distinct CDR3 sequences, roughly 40% of them singletons; the top ten hold approximately 7.9%. The sample originates from a study of blood T cells in healthy people across ages. The CDR3 has 17 residues. With 3 bases removed from V and 3 bases from J, the gap between germline ends came to 20 bases. In germline, CDR1 is PRHDT, CDR2 FYEKMQ (reference sequence).

The chain couples TRBV13 to TRBJ2-5; D call uncertain. The clonotype originates from a woman younger than 30 in good health. Sequencing used blood. CDR3 sequence reads: CASSLSLVGDTEETQYF. The CDR3 bases are TGTGCCAGCAGCTTGTCGCTTGTAGGCGACACCGAAGAGACCCAGTACTTC.